The clone carrying this T cell receptor beta chain was observed at least ten times. Its antigen is unknown. CDR1 is SGHAT, CDR2 FQNNGV, per germline. The CDR3 runs to 15 residues. Trimming took off 0 bases at V and 4 bases at J, with 12 bases between the two ends. 5'RACE employing 10-nucleotide random UMIs yielded the cDNA. In TCRdb, the 5' RACE reads were re-called with MiXCR into one record per CDR3 protein. The table lists about 120,000 distinct CDR3 sequences, roughly 3.2% of them singletons. These data belong to a study of neurological immune-mediated disorders. Study outcomes and limitations: Neither clinical nor MRI features were associated with the multiple sclerosis repertoire cluster. Expanded clones shared no identical CDR3 amino acid sequences across subjects, which suggested private TCR-beta repertoires in all groups. One related-CDR3 cluster, which may be a signature, held the repertoires of 18 of 34 multiple sclerosis patients after phylogenetic grouping.

V and J are TRBV11-2 and TRBJ2-5; unclear D gene. Specimen: PBMCs. The clonotype was recovered from a woman in her twenties or thirties with multiple sclerosis. CDR3 bases: TGTGCCAGCAGCTTAGATACGGGTTACGGAGAGACCCAGTACTTC. Protein product: CASSLDTGYGETQYF.